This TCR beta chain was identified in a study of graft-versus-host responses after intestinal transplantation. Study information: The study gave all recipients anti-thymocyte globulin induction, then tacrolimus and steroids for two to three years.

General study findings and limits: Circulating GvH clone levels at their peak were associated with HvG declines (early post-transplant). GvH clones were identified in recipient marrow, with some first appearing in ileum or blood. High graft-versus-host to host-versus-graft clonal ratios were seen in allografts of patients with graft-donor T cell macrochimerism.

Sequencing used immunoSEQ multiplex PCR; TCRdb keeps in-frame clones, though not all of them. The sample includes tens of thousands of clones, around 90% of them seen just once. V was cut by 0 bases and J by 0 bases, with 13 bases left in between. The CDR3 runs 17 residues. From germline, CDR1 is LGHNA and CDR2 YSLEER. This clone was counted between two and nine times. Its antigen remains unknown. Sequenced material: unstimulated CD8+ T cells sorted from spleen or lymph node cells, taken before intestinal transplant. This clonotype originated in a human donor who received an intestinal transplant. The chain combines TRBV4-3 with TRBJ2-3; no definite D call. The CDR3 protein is CASSQDRVAPSTDTQYF. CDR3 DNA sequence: TGCGCCAGCAGCCAAGATCGGGTGGCCCCTAGCACAGATACGCAGTATTTT.